Shown below are 21 T cell receptor beta chains from a single sample sequenced in a study of shared T cell receptors in the human thymus. Profiled with immunoSEQ multiplex PCR; TCRdb holds only in-frame clones, not every one. There are 600,000 to 900,000 clones in the sample; 80% to 90% occur only once, and approximately 0.01% lies in the top ten. This sample was shared with a second study, whose subject was human thymus T cells.

Material: thymocytes. The receptors were sampled from a girl under two years old with a congenital heart defect.

This clone was seen a few times. The chain couples TRBV29-1 to TRBJ1-2, with TRBD1 matching over 8 bases. The germline CDR1 and CDR2 sequences are SQVTM and ANQGSEA. CDR3 length: 17 residues. Trimming removed 4 bases from V and 8 bases from J; junction bases left unmatched: 21. CDR3 bases: TGCAGCGTTGGATATCGACAGGGGCGAGACTTCCAGGTGGGCTACACCTTC. Residues: CSVGYRQGRDFQVGYTF.

The rearrangement links TRBV9 to TRBJ2-1; 8 positions match TRBD2. Germline CDR1 SGDLS, CDR2 YYNGEE. The CDR3 length is 21 residues. The V segment lost 3 bases and the J segment 4 bases; nucleotides outside the gene matches: 24. The CDR3 protein is CASSAGGCGSTCGGPYNEQFF. The CDR3 DNA sequence: TGTGCCAGCAGCGCAGGAGGGTGCGGATCGACCTGCGGGGGGCCATACAATGAGCAGTTCTTC. Full variable domain (rest looked up from reference TRBV9 and TRBJ2-1): DSGVTQTPKHLITATGQRVTLRCSPRSGDLSVYWYQQSLDQGLQFLIQYYNGEERAKGNILERFSAQQFPDLHSELNLSSLELGDSALYFCASSAGGCGSTCGGPYNEQFFGPGTRLTVL.

The CDR3 DNA reads TGTGCCAGCAGTGAGGGGACAGGCTCAGATACGCAGTATTTT. Its protein product is CASSEGTGSDTQYF. The chain has TRBV6-5 and TRBJ2-3, with 8 bases matching TRBD1. The trim removed 5 bases at V and 4 bases at J, leaving 5 bases unmatched. This CDR3 spans 14 amino acids. Germline values: CDR1 MNHEY, CDR2 SVGAGI.

J is TRBJ2-2 and V is TRBV13, with D perhaps matching TRBD1 (6 bases). Germline CDR1 is PRHDT and CDR2 is FYEKMQ (reference sequence). The CDR3 is made up of 16 amino acids. Trimming stripped 1 base from V and 2 bases from J, with 11 bases between. The CDR3 coding sequence is TGTGCCAGCAGCTTAGACAGGGCCAATAACACCGGGGAGCTGTTTTTT. Residues: CASSLDRANNTGELFF.

This chain connects TRBV12-5 to TRBJ2-2, with 8 nucleotides matching TRBD2. The CDR3 runs 19 residues. V gave up 0 bases and J gave up 7 bases; unmatched junction bases: 16. Looked up from germline, CDR1 is LGHNT and CDR2 is FRNRAP. DNA for the CDR3: TGTGCTAGTGGTTTGGTAGGATTCGAGACTAGCGAGGCGAGCGGGGAGCTGTTTTTT. Its translation: CASGLVGFETSEASGELFF.

The chain links TRBV9 to TRBJ1-2, with D possibly being TRBD1 (6 bases). Trimming removed 0 bases from V and 4 bases from J, with 13 bases in between. The length of the CDR3 is 15 residues. Germline loops: CDR1 SGDLS, CDR2 YYNGEE. The DNA of the CDR3 is TGTGCCAGCAGCGTAGGGACAGAAGACAGCTATGGCTACACCTTC. Amino acid sequence: CASSVGTEDSYGYTF.

This chain uses TRBV27 with TRBJ1-1, with TRBD1 matching over 9 bases. The J segment lost 1 base and the V segment lost 5 bases, leaving 2 bases of the junction unmatched. The CDR3 length is 14 residues. Germline-derived CDR1 and CDR2 are MNHEY and SMNVEV (reference sequence). CDR3 coding DNA: TGTGCCAGCAGTAAACAGGGGGCGAACACTGAAGCTTTCTTT. Its translation is CASSKQGANTEAFF.

The V gene is TRBV27, the J gene TRBJ2-7; 7 nucleotides agree with TRBD1. The CDR3 is 13 residues long. CDR1 is MNHEY, CDR2 SMNVEV, per germline (reference sequence). V was pared by 6 bases and J by 3 bases, with 5 bases of the junction left unmatched. CDR3 DNA sequence: TGTGCCAGCAGCCGGGACAGCCTCTACGAGCAGTACTTC. Amino acid sequence: CASSRDSLYEQYF.

The V call is TRBV9, the J call TRBJ1-1; weak D call: TRBD1 (5 bases). Trimming took off 3 bases at V and 3 bases at J, with 21 bases between the two ends. Germline V lookup: CDR1 SGDLS, CDR2 YYNGEE. The CDR3 contains 17 residues. The CDR3 loop is CASSAPPRDVMDTEAFF. The CDR3 DNA reads as TGTGCCAGCAGCGCCCCCCCCAGGGATGTTATGGACACTGAAGCTTTCTTT.

The chain links TRBV5-4 to TRBJ1-2, with 7 nucleotides matching TRBD1. The CDR3 runs to 13 residues. Looked up from germline, CDR1 is SGHNT and CDR2 is YYREEE (reference sequence). V shed 5 bases and J 3 bases; nucleotides not matched to a gene: 4. The DNA of the CDR3 is TGTGCCAGCAGACACAGGGGAGACTATGGCTACACCTTC. Its protein product is CASRHRGDYGYTF.

This rearrangement joins TRBV28 to TRBJ1-1; 7 positions agree with TRBD1. Germline assignment: CDR1 MDHEN and CDR2 SYDVKM. The junction had 3 bases not matched to a gene; V was cut back by 5 bases and J by 9 bases. The CDR3 contains 11 residues. The CDR3 DNA is TGTGCCAGCAGTCACAGGGGTAAAGCTTTCTTT. It codes for CASSHRGKAFF.

This chain joins TRBV19 and TRBJ2-2; D might be TRBD1 (5 bases). Germline V lookup: CDR1 LNHDA, CDR2 SQIVND (reference sequence). V lost 7 bases and J 4 bases, leaving 19 bases between the germline ends. The CDR3 length is 16 residues. Here the CDR3 reads CASTSGPRRSTGELFF. CDR3 bases: TGTGCCAGTACCTCAGGGCCCAGGCGTAGCACCGGGGAGCTGTTTTTT.

The V call is TRBV6-5, the J call TRBJ1-1; 8 nucleotides line up with TRBD1. The CDR3 covers 12 residues. Germline CDR1 and CDR2: MNHEY and SVGAGI. The J segment lost 11 bases and the V segment lost 6 bases, leaving 8 bases of the junction unmatched. CDR3 DNA: TGTGCCAGCAGCCGCAAAGGGGACAGGGCTTTCTTT. Translated, it gives CASSRKGDRAFF.

There are a few counts of this clone. V gene TRBV6-1 combines with J gene TRBJ1-5; 8 positions match TRBD1. This CDR3 is 16 amino acids long. Losses at the gene ends were 2 bases for V and 7 bases for J; bases not matched to a gene: 10. Per germline, CDR1 MNHNS and CDR2 SASEGT. The CDR3: CASSEPFWTGPQPQHF. In nucleotides, the CDR3 is TGTGCCAGCAGTGAACCCTTCTGGACAGGGCCCCAGCCCCAGCATTTT.

This rearrangement joins TRBV5-1 to TRBJ1-1; D gene unclear. Germline V gene sequence: CDR1 SGHRS, CDR2 YFSETQ. This CDR3 spans 16 amino acids. The V and J ends lost 4 bases and 1 base respectively, with 17 bases between them. CDR3 DNA: TGCGCCAGCAGCCCCCGACAAGGCCCCTCGAACACTGAAGCTTTCTTT. Translation gives CASSPRQGPSNTEAFF. Full variable domain (missing parts from reference TRBV5-1 and TRBJ1-1): KAGVTQTPRYLIKTRGQQVTLSCSPISGHRSVSWYQQTPGQGLQFLFEYFSETQRNKGNFPGRFSGRQFSNSRSEMNVSTLELGDSALYLCASSPRQGPSNTEAFFGQGTRLTVV.

The chain combines TRBV4-1 with TRBJ2-1; 7 nucleotides line up with TRBD1. Trimming cost V 3 bases and J 5 bases; bases outside gene matches: 13. This CDR3 is 17 amino acids long. Germline V CDR1 and CDR2: MGHRA, YSYEKL. The CDR3: CASSHGTPGTDHNEQFF. CDR3 DNA: TGCGCCAGCAGCCATGGAACTCCCGGGACAGACCACAATGAGCAGTTCTTC.

This chain joins TRBV2 and TRBJ1-1, with D tentatively TRBD1 (6 bases). Trimming took 7 bases from V and 0 from J, leaving 12 bases between them. Germline CDR1 SNHLY, CDR2 FYNNEI. There are 14 residues in the CDR3. The DNA for the CDR3 is TGTGCCAGCAACCGGGACACCATGAACACTGAAGCTTTCTTT. It is translated as CASNRDTMNTEAFF.

The chain has TRBV28 and TRBJ1-2; TRBD1 might be the D (6 bases). V shed 5 bases and J shed 6 bases, with 19 bases lying between them. The CDR3 has 15 amino acids. Germline V lookup: CDR1 MDHEN, CDR2 SYDVKM. CDR3 amino acids: CASSPSRQERDGYTF. Here the CDR3 DNA reads TGTGCCAGCAGTCCATCCCGACAGGAGAGGGATGGCTACACCTTC.

The rearrangement joins TRBV19 to TRBJ2-5, with a possible D match to TRBD1 (5 bases). V was trimmed by 4 bases and J by 8 bases, leaving 20 bases between them. This CDR3 is built from 15 residues. From germline, CDR1 is LNHDA and CDR2 SQIVND (reference sequence). This CDR3 reads CASSTGWVAIGTQYF. Written as DNA, the CDR3 is TGTGCCAGTAGTACAGGGTGGGTGGCGATTGGAACCCAGTACTTC.

This chain joins TRBV18 and TRBJ2-2, with 8 bases that match TRBD1. With 0 bases clipped from V and 2 bases from J, the junction kept 2 bases outside the gene matches. The CDR3 sequence is 16 residues long. CDR1 and CDR2 from the germline V gene are KGHSH and LQKENI. DNA for the CDR3: TGTGCCAGCTCACCACCGACAGGGGCAAACACCGGGGAGCTGTTTTTT. This gives the protein CASSPPTGANTGELFF.

The rearrangement joins TRBV10-2 to TRBJ2-3, with D unclear. The CDR3 spans 12 residues. CDR1 is WSHSY and CDR2 is SAAADI in the germline V gene. Between the trimmed V and J ends, which lost 5 bases and 4 bases, there was a span of 7 bases. The CDR3 region has the DNA TGCGCCAGCAGTCTTCTAGCAGATACGCAGTATTTT. Translating gives CASSLLADTQYF.